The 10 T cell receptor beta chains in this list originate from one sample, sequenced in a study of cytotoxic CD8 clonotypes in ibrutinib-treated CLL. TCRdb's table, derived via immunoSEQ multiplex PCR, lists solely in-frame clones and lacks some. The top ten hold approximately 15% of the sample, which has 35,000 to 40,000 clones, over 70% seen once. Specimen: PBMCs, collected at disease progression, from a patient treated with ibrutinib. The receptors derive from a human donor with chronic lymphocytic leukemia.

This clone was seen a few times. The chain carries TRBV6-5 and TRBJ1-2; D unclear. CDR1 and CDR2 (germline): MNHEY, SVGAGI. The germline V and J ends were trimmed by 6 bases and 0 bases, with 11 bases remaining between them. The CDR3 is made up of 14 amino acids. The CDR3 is CASSPAGPNYGYTF. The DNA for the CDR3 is TGTGCCAGCAGCCCCGCTGGTCCTAACTATGGCTACACCTTC.

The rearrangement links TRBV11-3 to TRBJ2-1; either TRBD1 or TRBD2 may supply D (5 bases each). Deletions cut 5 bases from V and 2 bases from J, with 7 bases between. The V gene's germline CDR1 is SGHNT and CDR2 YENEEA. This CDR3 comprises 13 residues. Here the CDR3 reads CASSGGPYNEQFF. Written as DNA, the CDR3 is TGTGCCAGCAGCGGGGGTCCCTACAATGAGCAGTTCTTC.

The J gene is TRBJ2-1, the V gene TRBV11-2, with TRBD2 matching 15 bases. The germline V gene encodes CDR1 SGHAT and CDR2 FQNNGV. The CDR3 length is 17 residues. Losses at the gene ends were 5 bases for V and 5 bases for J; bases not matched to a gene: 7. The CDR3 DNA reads TGTGCCAGCAGCCCCGGACTAGCGGGGGGGCCCAACAATGAGCAGTTCTTC. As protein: CASSPGLAGGPNNEQFF.

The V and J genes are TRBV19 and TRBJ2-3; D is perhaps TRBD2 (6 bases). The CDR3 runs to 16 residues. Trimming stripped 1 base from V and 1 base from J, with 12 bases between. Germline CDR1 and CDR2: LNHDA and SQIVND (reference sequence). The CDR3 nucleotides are TGTGCCAGTAGTATAGGGTCGGGGGAAGGCACAGATACGCAGTATTTT. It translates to CASSIGSGEGTDTQYF. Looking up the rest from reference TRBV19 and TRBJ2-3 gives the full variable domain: DGGITQSPKYLFRKEGQNVTLSCEQNLNHDAMYWYRQDPGQGLRLIYYSQIVNDFQKGDIAEGYSVSREKKESFPLTVTSAQKNPTAFYLCASSIGSGEGTDTQYFGPGTRLTVL.

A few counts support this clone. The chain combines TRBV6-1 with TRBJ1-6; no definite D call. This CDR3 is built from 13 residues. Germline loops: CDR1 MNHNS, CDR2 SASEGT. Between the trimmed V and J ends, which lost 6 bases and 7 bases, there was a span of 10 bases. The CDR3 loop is CASSWGPNSPLHF. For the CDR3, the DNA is TGTGCCAGCAGCTGGGGTCCCAATTCACCCCTCCACTTT.

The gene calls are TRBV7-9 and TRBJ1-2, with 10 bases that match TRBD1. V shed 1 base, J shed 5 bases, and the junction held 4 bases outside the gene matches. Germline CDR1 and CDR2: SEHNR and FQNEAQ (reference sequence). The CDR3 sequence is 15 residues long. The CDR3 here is CASSLDGTGVYGYTF. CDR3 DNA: TGTGCCAGCAGCTTAGATGGGACAGGGGTTTATGGCTACACCTTC.

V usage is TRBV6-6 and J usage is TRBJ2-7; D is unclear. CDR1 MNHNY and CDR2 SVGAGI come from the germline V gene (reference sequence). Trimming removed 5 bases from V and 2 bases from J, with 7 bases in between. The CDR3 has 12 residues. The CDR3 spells CASSPSPYEQYF. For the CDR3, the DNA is TGTGCCAGCAGTCCATCCCCCTACGAGCAGTACTTC.

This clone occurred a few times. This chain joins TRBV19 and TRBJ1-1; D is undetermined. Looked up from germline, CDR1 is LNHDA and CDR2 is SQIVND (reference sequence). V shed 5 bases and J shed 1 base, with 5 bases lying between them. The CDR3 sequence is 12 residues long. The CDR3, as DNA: TGTGCCAGTAGTTTCCCGAACACTGAAGCTTTCTTT. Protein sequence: CASSFPNTEAFF.

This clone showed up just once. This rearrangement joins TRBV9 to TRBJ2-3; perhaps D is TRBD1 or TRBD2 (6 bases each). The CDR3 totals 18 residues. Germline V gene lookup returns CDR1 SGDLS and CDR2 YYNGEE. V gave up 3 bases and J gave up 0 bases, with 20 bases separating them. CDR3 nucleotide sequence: TGTGCCAGCAGCGCGGGAAACCGGGGGCCGACTAGCACAGATACGCAGTATTTT. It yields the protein CASSAGNRGPTSTDTQYF.

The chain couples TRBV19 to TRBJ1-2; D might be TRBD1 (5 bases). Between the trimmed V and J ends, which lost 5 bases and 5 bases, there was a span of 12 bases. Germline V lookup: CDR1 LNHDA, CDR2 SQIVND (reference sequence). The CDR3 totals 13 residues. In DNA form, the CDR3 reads TGTGCCAGTAGTCCAGGGACTTGGTATGGCTACACCTTC. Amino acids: CASSPGTWYGYTF.